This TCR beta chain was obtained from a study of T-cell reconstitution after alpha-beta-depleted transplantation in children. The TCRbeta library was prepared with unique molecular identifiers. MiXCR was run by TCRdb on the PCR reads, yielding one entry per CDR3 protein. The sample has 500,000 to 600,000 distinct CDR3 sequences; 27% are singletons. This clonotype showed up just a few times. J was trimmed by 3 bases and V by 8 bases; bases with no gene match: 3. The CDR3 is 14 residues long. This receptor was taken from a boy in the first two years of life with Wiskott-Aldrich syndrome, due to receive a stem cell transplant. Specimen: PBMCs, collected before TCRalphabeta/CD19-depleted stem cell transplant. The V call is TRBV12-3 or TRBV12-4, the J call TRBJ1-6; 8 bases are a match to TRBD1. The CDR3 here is CASQQGGYNSPLHF. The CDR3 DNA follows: TGTGCCAGCCAACAGGGGGGCTATAATTCACCCCTCCACTTT.